The 32 T cell receptor beta chains given below trace back to one sample, sequenced in a study of blood T cell repertoires in COVID-19. The method was immunoSEQ multiplex PCR; TCRdb's version includes in-frame clones alone and lacks a portion of them. The repertoire holds 200,000 to 250,000 clones, with 80% to 95% as singletons. What was sequenced was peripheral blood. These receptors were obtained from a man in his thirties or forties with COVID-19, enrolled during active disease.

The chain links TRBV19 to TRBJ2-2; TRBD1 agrees at 11 bases. The CDR3 has 16 residues. The germline CDR1 and CDR2 sequences are LNHDA and SQIVND (reference sequence). V shed 5 bases and J 3 bases; nucleotides not matched to a gene: 5. The CDR3 loop reads CASSPGQGAYTGELFF. For the CDR3, the DNA is TGTGCCAGTAGTCCCGGACAGGGGGCGTACACCGGGGAGCTGTTTTTT.

This clone has more than one count but fewer than ten. The chain carries TRBV3-1 (or the pseudogene TRBV3-2) and TRBJ1-1; possible D gene TRBD1, 5 bases. The germline gives CDR1 LGHDT, CDR2 YNNKEL (reference sequence). Trimming cost V 4 bases and J 2 bases, with 14 bases left between them. The CDR3 covers 15 residues. The CDR3 protein is CASSPSTAYNTEAFF. CDR3 nucleotides: TGTGCCAGCAGCCCCTCGACAGCCTATAACACTGAAGCTTTCTTT.

This clone was seen a single time. The chain uses TRBV9 and TRBJ1-1; D unresolved. Germline assignment: CDR1 SGDLS and CDR2 YYNGEE. Trimming stripped 3 bases from V and 1 base from J, with 10 bases between. The CDR3 runs 14 residues. CDR3 DNA sequence: TGTGCCAGCAGCGCGAGGGCCCCGAACACTGAAGCTTTCTTT. This gives the protein CASSARAPNTEAFF.

This clone was detected only once. The J gene is TRBJ2-3, the V gene TRBV15, with 8 bases that match TRBD1. Germline V lookup: CDR1 LNHNV, CDR2 YYDKDF (reference sequence). The length of the CDR3 is 14 residues. V gave up 5 bases and J gave up 4 bases; unmatched junction bases: 5. This CDR3 reads CATSSWTGPDTQYF. The CDR3 nucleotides are TGTGCCACCAGCTCATGGACAGGGCCAGATACGCAGTATTTT.

The chain is built from TRBV6-5 and TRBJ2-2; 10 bases agree with TRBD2. This CDR3 contains 15 residues. Per the germline V gene, CDR1 is MNHEY and CDR2 is SVGAGI. The ends lost 8 bases at V and 3 bases at J; junction bases unmatched: 6. CDR3 coding DNA: TGTGCCAGCCTTACTAGCGGGGCCTACACCGGGGAGCTGTTTTTT. This gives the protein CASLTSGAYTGELFF.

A few counts support this clone. CDR3 in DNA: TGTGCCAGCAGCGTAAATACAGGGGGCGTTGCGTATGGCTACACCTTC. It is translated as CASSVNTGGVAYGYTF. V is TRBV9 and J is TRBJ1-2; TRBD1 agrees at 9 bases. CDR3 size: 16 residues. Germline lookup yields CDR1 SGDLS and CDR2 YYNGEE. The ends lost 1 base at V and 5 bases at J; junction bases unmatched: 9.

CDR3 in DNA: TGCAGCGTGAAGCAGGCCAGGGGCACAGATACGCAGTATTTT. Protein: CSVKQARGTDTQYF. The chain carries TRBV29-1 and TRBJ2-3, with D maybe TRBD1 (5 bases). The V and J ends lost 6 bases and 1 base respectively, with 14 bases between them. The CDR3 sequence is 14 residues long. Germline V gene lookup returns CDR1 SQVTM and CDR2 ANQGSEA.

The gene calls are TRBV9 and TRBJ2-1; the D gene is possibly TRBD1 (5 bases). The ends were cut back, 4 bases at V and 0 bases at J, with 11 bases in the middle. Germline assignment: CDR1 SGDLS and CDR2 YYNGEE. This CDR3 has 15 amino acids. CDR3 sequence reads: CASSTSGPSYNEQFF. CDR3 nucleotides: TGTGCCAGCAGCACCTCAGGGCCCTCCTACAATGAGCAGTTCTTC.

The V gene is TRBV5-1, the J gene TRBJ2-7, with 8 bases that match TRBD2. The germline gives CDR1 SGHRS, CDR2 YFSETQ. The V segment lost 0 bases and the J segment 6 bases; nucleotides outside the gene matches: 14. The CDR3 has 17 amino acids. As DNA, the CDR3 is TGCGCCAGCAGCTTGGGGGCCAGCGGGGGACCTCCTATCGAGCAGTACTTC. It encodes CASSLGASGGPPIEQYF.

The chain joins TRBV12-3 or TRBV12-4 to TRBJ1-1, with 9 bases that match TRBD1. The CDR3 contains 13 residues. V shed 2 bases and J 7 bases; nucleotides not matched to a gene: 2. CDR3: CASSLNRGREAFF. In DNA form, the CDR3 reads TGTGCCAGCAGTTTAAACAGGGGGCGTGAAGCTTTCTTT.

This CDR3 reads CASGRGATYNEQFF. The CDR3 bases are TGTGCCAGCGGTCGGGGGGCGACTTACAATGAGCAGTTCTTC. The chain has TRBV5-6 and TRBJ2-1; D perhaps matches TRBD2 (7 bases). Per germline, CDR1 SGHDT and CDR2 YYEEEE. This CDR3 contains 14 residues. V was cut by 7 bases and J by 4 bases, with 15 bases left in between.

The chain recombines TRBV15 with TRBJ2-1, with 9 bases that match TRBD2. The CDR3 sequence is 17 residues long. With 5 bases clipped from V and 10 bases from J, the junction kept 18 bases outside the gene matches. The germline V gene encodes CDR1 LNHNV and CDR2 YYDKDF (reference sequence). The chain's CDR3 is CATSAGITGTSSGEQFF. In nucleotides, the CDR3 is TGTGCCACCAGCGCAGGAATTACCGGGACTAGCAGCGGAGAGCAGTTCTTC. Full variable domain (missing parts from reference TRBV15 and TRBJ2-1): DAMVIQNPRYQVTQFGKPVTLSCSQTLNHNVMYWYQQKSSQAPKLLFHYYDKDFNNEADTPDNFQSRRPNTSFCFLDIRSPGLGDTAMYLCATSAGITGTSSGEQFFGPGTRLTVL.

This clone was detected only once. The chain is built from TRBV13 and TRBJ1-2; TRBD1 agrees at 8 bases. Germline CDR1 reads PRHDT; CDR2 reads FYEKMQ (reference sequence). The V gene end was trimmed by 3 bases and the J gene end by 8 bases; junction bases not matched to a gene: 14. The CDR3 consists of 16 residues. The CDR3 spells CASSLNPSLDRAGYTF. The CDR3 coding sequence is TGTGCCAGCAGCTTGAATCCTTCCCTGGACAGGGCCGGCTACACCTTC.

This chain links TRBV7-7 with TRBJ2-2; D may be TRBD1 (6 bases). This CDR3 region has 16 residues. Germline CDR1 and CDR2: SSHAT and FNYEAQ (reference sequence). The V gene lost 2 bases and the J gene lost 2 bases, with 12 bases spanning the gap. CDR3 loop: CASSLSGTPNTGELFF. CDR3 DNA sequence: TGTGCCAGCAGCTTATCCGGGACACCAAACACCGGGGAGCTGTTTTTT.

The V gene is TRBV7-2, the J gene TRBJ2-7; TRBD2 agrees at 7 bases. Germline CDR1 and CDR2: SGHTA and FQGNSA. With 1 base clipped from V and 2 bases from J, the junction kept 8 bases outside the gene matches. The CDR3 runs to 16 residues. CDR3 amino acids: CASSLGFLAAPYEQYF. For the CDR3, the DNA is TGTGCCAGCAGCTTAGGCTTCCTAGCGGCCCCCTACGAGCAGTACTTC. Combining the CDR3 with reference TRBV7-2 and TRBJ2-7 gives the whole variable domain GAGVSQSPSNKVTEKGKDVELRCDPISGHTALYWYRQSLGQGLEFLIYFQGNSAPDKSGLPSDRFSAERTGGSVSTLTIQRTQQEDSAVYLCASSLGFLAAPYEQYFGPGTRLTVT.

The CDR3 is CASSWGQMDGYTF. The CDR3 nucleotides are TGTGCCAGCAGCTGGGGACAGATGGATGGCTACACCTTC. The gene calls are TRBV5-4 and TRBJ1-2; TRBD1 matches at 7 bases. The CDR3 spans 13 residues. J gave up 6 bases and V 3 bases, and 5 bases lay outside the gene matches. Germline-derived CDR1 and CDR2 are SGHNT and YYREEE (reference sequence).

The chain recombines TRBV19 with TRBJ2-7; maybe TRBD1 (6 bases). With 6 bases removed from V and 3 bases from J, the gap between germline ends came to 12 bases. The CDR3 runs to 13 residues. CDR1 and CDR2 (germline): LNHDA, SQIVND (reference sequence). The CDR3 coding sequence is TGTGCCAGTAGAACGGGACATGACTACGAGCAGTACTTC. Its protein product is CASRTGHDYEQYF.

Here the CDR3 reads CASSVVNVYNEQFF. The CDR3 bases are TGTGCCAGCAGCGTAGTCAATGTGTACAATGAGCAGTTCTTC. This chain uses TRBV9 with TRBJ2-1; D ambiguous. Trimming cost V 0 bases and J 4 bases, with 8 bases left between them. The CDR3 is 14 residues long. Germline-derived CDR1 and CDR2 are SGDLS and YYNGEE.

J is TRBJ2-7 and V is TRBV6-2 or TRBV6-3; TRBD1 agrees at 7 bases. There are 15 residues in the CDR3. In germline, CDR1 is MNHEY, CDR2 SVGEGT. J lost 2 bases, V lost 6 bases, and 10 bases had no gene match. The CDR3, as DNA: TGTGCCAGCAGCCCCGACAGGGTGGGGACCTACGAGCAGTACTTC. This translates into CASSPDRVGTYEQYF.

The rearrangement uses TRBV5-1 and TRBJ2-3; perhaps TRBD1 as D (6 bases). The V gene lost 4 bases and the J gene lost 2 bases, with 11 bases spanning the gap. The length of the CDR3 is 14 residues. Germline loops: CDR1 SGHRS, CDR2 YFSETQ. CDR3: CASSRDTYTDTQYF. For the CDR3, the DNA is TGCGCCAGCAGCAGGGACACGTACACAGATACGCAGTATTTT.

The V gene is TRBV18, the J gene TRBJ2-2; D is uncertain. Trimming cost V 0 bases and J 5 bases, with 7 bases left between them. The CDR3 extends over 14 amino acids. Germline V CDR1 and CDR2: KGHSH, LQKENI. In DNA form, the CDR3 reads TGTGCCAGCTCACCACCCGCGAGAACCGGGGAGCTGTTTTTT. Its translation: CASSPPARTGELFF.

The chain carries TRBV6-5 and TRBJ1-3, with D maybe TRBD1 (6 bases). With 6 bases removed from V and 4 bases from J, the gap between germline ends came to 16 bases. The length of the CDR3 is 15 residues. CDR1 MNHEY and CDR2 SVGAGI come from the germline V gene. The CDR3 region is CASRQGKVAGNTIYF. CDR3 nucleotides: TGTGCCAGCAGACAGGGAAAAGTCGCGGGAAACACCATATATTTT.

The rearrangement uses TRBV11-3 and TRBJ2-5; 8 positions agree with TRBD1. The CDR3 loop spans 15 amino acids. V was clipped by 5 bases and J by 2 bases; unmatched bases: 7. CDR1 is SGHNT, CDR2 YENEEA, per germline. CDR3 loop: CASSPGGRGQETQYF. The CDR3 nucleotides are TGTGCCAGCAGCCCAGGGGGCAGGGGGCAAGAGACCCAGTACTTC.

This clone was counted once. The rearrangement joins TRBV7-2 to TRBJ1-2; maybe TRBD1 (5 bases). Germline loops: CDR1 SGHTA, CDR2 FQGNSA. V lost 1 base to trimming and J lost 6 bases, with 12 bases between them. The CDR3 contains 14 residues. The CDR3 DNA sequence: TGTGCCAGCAGCTTAGACGGGGGGGAGGATGGCTACACCTTC. It codes for CASSLDGGEDGYTF.

The V and J genes are TRBV12-5 and TRBJ2-2; D call uncertain. Germline V gene sequence: CDR1 LGHNT, CDR2 FRNRAP. The germline V and J ends were trimmed by 0 bases and 4 bases, with 6 bases remaining between them. CDR3 length: 14 amino acids. The CDR3 DNA reads TGTGCTAGTGGTTTGGTACAGAGCACCGGGGAGCTGTTTTTT. It encodes CASGLVQSTGELFF.

This chain's CDR3 is CASSPRSQGAYYGYTF. DNA for the CDR3: TGTGCCAGCAGCCCTCGTAGCCAGGGGGCGTACTATGGCTACACCTTC. The genes are TRBV9 and TRBJ1-2; 8 bases align to TRBD1. Looked up from germline, CDR1 is SGDLS and CDR2 is YYNGEE. The CDR3 is 16 residues long. V was pared by 4 bases and J by 3 bases, with 11 bases of the junction left unmatched.

The V and J genes are TRBV18 and TRBJ1-5; a possible D gene is TRBD1 (5 bases). Germline-derived CDR1 and CDR2 are KGHSH and LQKENI. This CDR3 contains 15 residues. The germline V and J ends were trimmed by 1 base and 3 bases, with 10 bases remaining between them. CDR3 sequence: CASSPRGGNNQPQHF. CDR3 nucleotides: TGTGCCAGCTCACCACGGGGCGGAAACAATCAGCCCCAGCATTTT.

The rearrangement joins TRBV6-5 to TRBJ2-7; D is undetermined. Germline CDR1 is MNHEY and CDR2 is SVGAGI. V shed 7 bases and J shed 1 base, with 5 bases lying between them. The CDR3 loop spans 11 amino acids. CDR3 nucleotide sequence: TGTGCCAGCATTCATTCCTACGAGCAGTACTTC. Translation: CASIHSYEQYF.

The chain recombines TRBV6-2 or TRBV6-3 with TRBJ2-5; TRBD1 agrees at 7 bases. Germline V lookup: CDR1 MNHEY, CDR2 SVGEGT. Trimming removed 2 bases from V and 2 bases from J; junction bases left unmatched: 5. CDR3 length equals 15 residues. The CDR3 DNA reads TGTGCCAGCAGTTACGGGCAGGGGGATCAAGAGACCCAGTACTTC. Translated, it gives CASSYGQGDQETQYF.

This sequence joins TRBV14 and TRBJ1-3; 8 bases are a match to TRBD1. CDR3 length: 16 residues. V lost 4 bases, J lost 2 bases, and 7 bases stayed unmatched. CDR1 and CDR2 (germline): SGHDN, FVKESK. The CDR3 reads CASSLRQGLTGNTIYF. Here the CDR3 DNA reads TGTGCCAGCAGCCTCCGACAGGGGTTAACTGGAAACACCATATATTTT.

The chain combines TRBV11-1 with TRBJ2-7; 9 nucleotides align to TRBD1. The CDR3 is 14 residues long. Germline V gene data show CDR1 as SGHAT and CDR2 as FQDESV (reference sequence). J lost 7 bases, V lost 8 bases, and 12 bases had no gene match. The CDR3 loop is CASGAAGTGREQYF. Here the CDR3 DNA reads TGTGCCAGCGGAGCCGCAGGGACAGGGCGGGAGCAGTACTTC.

This clone was seen only a few times. This chain joins TRBV10-1 and TRBJ2-5; TRBD1 matches 10 bases. The CDR3 runs 13 residues. J gave up 4 bases and V 4 bases, and 0 bases lay outside the gene matches. Germline values: CDR1 WNHNN, CDR2 SYGVQD (reference sequence). The CDR3: CASSGTGGETQYF. The CDR3 DNA reads as TGCGCCAGCAGTGGGACAGGGGGAGAGACCCAGTACTTC.